The 20 T cell receptor beta chains presented below share a single source sample, sequenced in a study of response to subunit inactivated influenza vaccine. One entry per CDR3 protein, called by TCRdb with MiXCR from the RT-PCR reads. The top ten clones hold under 3.5% of a sample with about 540,000 distinct CDR3 sequences, under 30% of them seen once. These same data were also listed under a study on T cells expressing NK-cell markers. From that report: Production of TCR beta cDNA relied on 5'RACE template switching with UMIs.

The sample in question was CD4+ T cells sorted from PBMCs, obtained roughly 13 days after vaccination. The source is a middle-aged man who received an inactivated influenza vaccine.

This chain uses TRBV20-1 with TRBJ2-7; TRBD1 agrees at 10 bases. Germline CDR1 DFQATT, CDR2 SNEGSKA (reference sequence). The length of the CDR3 is 15 residues. Losses at the gene ends were 0 bases for V and 3 bases for J; bases not matched to a gene: 5. CDR3 amino acids: CSARDDRGQVYEQYF. CDR3 nucleotides: TGCAGTGCTAGAGACGACAGGGGGCAAGTCTACGAGCAGTACTTC.

This clonotype has just a few counts. The junction differs from germline at one of its ends, possibly a read error. The chain employs TRBV11-1 and TRBJ2-6; weak D call: TRBD1 (6 bases). Germline V gene sequence: CDR1 SGHAT, CDR2 FQDESV (reference sequence). This CDR3 spans 19 amino acids. CDR3 sequence (DNA): TGTGCCAGCACCTTAGTGGTCACGGCAGGGGAGAAGGGGGCCAACGTCCTGACTTTC. Encoded protein: CASTLVVTAGEKGANVLTF. Supplemented by reference TRBV11-1 and TRBJ2-6, the full variable domain reads EAEVAQSPRYKITEKSQAVAFWCDPISGHATLYWYRQILGQGPELLVQFQDESVVDDSQLPKDRFSAERLKGVDSTLKIQPAELGDSAMYLCASTLVVTAGEKGANVLTFGAGSRLTVL.

The chain carries TRBV5-1 and TRBJ2-2; 12 nucleotides match TRBD1. The CDR3 is 18 residues long. Germline V gene sequence: CDR1 SGHRS, CDR2 YFSETQ. The V gene end was trimmed by 4 bases and the J gene end by 6 bases; junction bases not matched to a gene: 13. The DNA of the CDR3 is TGCGCCAGCAGCCGTACCCTGGGACAGGGGGCAGATGCCGGGGAGCTGTTTTTT. It specifies CASSRTLGQGADAGELFF.

The chain is built from TRBV5-1 and TRBJ2-7; the match to TRBD2 covers 11 bases. The J segment lost 7 bases and the V segment lost 4 bases, leaving 10 bases of the junction unmatched. The CDR3 extends over 15 amino acids. Germline values: CDR1 SGHRS, CDR2 YFSETQ. This chain's CDR3 is CASSPRLAGKGEQYF. The DNA of the CDR3 is TGCGCCAGCAGCCCACGACTAGCGGGAAAGGGGGAGCAGTACTTC.

The table lists this clonotype with many counts. A junction end diverges from the germline sequence, so it may reflect a read error. This chain connects TRBV28 to TRBJ2-7; D might be TRBD2 (5 bases). This CDR3 is 13 amino acids long. The V gene's germline CDR1 is MDHEN and CDR2 SYDVKM. As DNA, the CDR3 is TGTGCCAGCAGCTTATCGGGAACCTACGAGCAGTACTTC. Translation: CASSLSGTYEQYF.

The CDR3 DNA follows: TGTGCCAGCAGCCAAACAGGGGAACAGCCCCAGCATTTT. Translating gives CASSQTGEQPQHF. V usage is TRBV3-1 and J usage is TRBJ1-5, with TRBD1 matching 7 bases. V dropped 2 bases and J dropped 7; count of bases not matched to a gene: 2. Germline CDR1 LGHDT, CDR2 YNNKEL (reference sequence). This CDR3 contains 13 residues.

The chain has TRBV4-1 and TRBJ1-2; 12 bases map to TRBD1. This CDR3 is built from 16 residues. Unmatched junction bases numbered 6, after V lost 3 bases and J lost 4 bases. From germline, CDR1 is MGHRA and CDR2 YSYEKL. In DNA form, the CDR3 reads TGCGCCAGCAGCCAGGGGACAGGGGGCGACACCTATGGCTACACCTTC. Translated: CASSQGTGGDTYGYTF.

This clonotype was counted a few times. V and J are TRBV20-1 and TRBJ2-1; TRBD1 might be the D (6 bases). The germline V gene has CDR1 DFQATT and CDR2 SNEGSKA (reference sequence). The CDR3 runs to 17 residues. V lost 0 bases and J lost 8, with 23 bases in between. The CDR3 reads CSARDAAAGAPLDEQFF. The CDR3 nucleotides read TGCAGTGCTAGAGATGCTGCGGCAGGGGCCCCTCTGGATGAGCAGTTCTTC.

This clonotype came up a few times. The chain couples TRBV12-3 or TRBV12-4 to TRBJ2-4, with D possibly TRBD1 on 6 matching bases. The CDR3 consists of 15 residues. The V end was cut by 1 base, the J end by 8 bases, with 15 bases between. The CDR3 DNA is TGTGCCAGCAGTTTAGGAAACAGGGAGCTAGACATTCAGTACTTC. Amino acid sequence: CASSLGNRELDIQYF.

This chain connects TRBV5-1 to TRBJ2-7; 10 nucleotides align to TRBD1. There are 15 residues in the CDR3. The V gene end was trimmed by 6 bases and the J gene end by 5 bases; junction bases not matched to a gene: 11. The germline V gene encodes CDR1 SGHRS and CDR2 YFSETQ. The CDR3 reads CASKAGGTGVHEQYF. CDR3 nucleotide sequence: TGCGCCAGCAAAGCTGGAGGGACAGGGGTCCACGAGCAGTACTTC.

The chain uses TRBV4-1 and TRBJ2-7; no firm D call. CDR3 size: 16 residues. Trimming left V 4 bases short and J 4 bases short, with 20 bases between. Germline loops: CDR1 MGHRA, CDR2 YSYEKL. CDR3 sequence (DNA): TGCGCCAGCAGCCCCTCGGGTAGCCGACGTTGGTACGAGCAGTACTTC. Translation gives CASSPSGSRRWYEQYF.

This chain connects TRBV11-2 to TRBJ2-2; D might be TRBD1 (5 bases). V dropped 0 bases and J dropped 4 bases, with 15 bases sitting between them. There are 17 residues in the CDR3. The germline CDR1 and CDR2 sequences are SGHAT and FQNNGV. The CDR3 sequence: CASSLDNGAGSTGELFF. Here the CDR3 DNA reads TGTGCCAGCAGCTTAGATAATGGGGCAGGGTCCACCGGGGAGCTGTTTTTT.

The V gene is TRBV7-9, the J gene TRBJ2-5, with TRBD1 as a possible D gene (7 bases). This CDR3 region has 15 residues. The V end was cut by 5 bases, the J end by 4 bases, with 17 bases between. Germline loops: CDR1 SEHNR, CDR2 FQNEAQ (reference sequence). The CDR3 DNA reads as TGTGCCAGCAGCGTCGGAGGGGGCGAAGGAGAGACCCAGTACTTC. Its protein product is CASSVGGGEGETQYF.

This clonotype appeared a few times. V is TRBV6-1 and J is TRBJ2-7; 8 nucleotides line up with TRBD1. CDR1 MNHNS and CDR2 SASEGT come from the germline V gene. The length of the CDR3 is 16 residues. Trimming at V came to 3 bases and at J to 0 bases, leaving 7 bases not matched to a gene. The CDR3 loop reads CASSDAVGTGSYEQYF. CDR3 sequence (DNA): TGTGCCAGCAGTGATGCCGTAGGGACAGGCTCCTACGAGCAGTACTTC.

The chain recombines TRBV20-1 with TRBJ2-7, with 8 bases matching TRBD1. The CDR3 extends over 13 amino acids. In germline, CDR1 is DFQATT, CDR2 SNEGSKA (reference sequence). V was clipped by 1 base and J by 7 bases; unmatched bases: 6. CDR3 loop: CSARAQGAWEQYF. For the CDR3, the DNA is TGCAGTGCTAGAGCCCAGGGGGCGTGGGAGCAGTACTTC.

This sequence joins TRBV12-3 or TRBV12-4 and TRBJ2-1; D is unresolved. With 8 bases removed from V and 11 bases from J, the gap between germline ends came to 16 bases. The CDR3 is 12 residues long. In DNA, the CDR3 is TGTGCCAGCGGTCTTTCGGGCGGACAGCAGTTCTTC. This codes for CASGLSGGQQFF.

CDR3 amino acids: CAISVSGDNEQFF. The CDR3 nucleotides are TGTGCCATCAGTGTTAGCGGGGACAATGAGCAGTTCTTC. The chain uses TRBV10-3 and TRBJ2-1, with 8 bases identical to TRBD2. The CDR3 is 13 residues long. The germline CDR1 and CDR2 sequences are ENHRY and SYGVKD. Germline trimming cut 4 bases from V and 5 bases from J; bases unmatched to any gene: 1.

Only a few counts were recorded for this clonotype. The V and J genes are TRBV3-1 and TRBJ2-7; 8 bases line up with TRBD2. The ends lost 1 base at V and 7 bases at J; junction bases unmatched: 3. CDR1 LGHDT and CDR2 YNNKEL come from the germline V gene (reference sequence). This CDR3 spans 13 amino acids. This CDR3 is CASSQVGGREQYF. The CDR3 region has the DNA TGTGCCAGCAGCCAAGTTGGCGGGAGGGAGCAGTACTTC.

This clonotype has more than one count but fewer than ten. The rearrangement uses TRBV6-2 or TRBV6-3 and TRBJ1-6; no reliable D call. The CDR3 runs 14 residues. CDR1 and CDR2 (germline): MNHEY, SVGEGT. The V and J ends lost 3 bases and 4 bases respectively, with 7 bases between them. This CDR3 is CASSYSPYNSPLHF. Here the CDR3 DNA reads TGTGCCAGCAGTTATAGCCCGTATAATTCACCCCTCCACTTT.

In DNA, the CDR3 is TGTGCCAGCAGCCCTAGCGCAAAACAAGAGACCCAGTACTTC. It yields the protein CASSPSAKQETQYF. The V gene is TRBV28, the J gene TRBJ2-5; perhaps TRBD2 as D (6 bases). Per germline, CDR1 MDHEN and CDR2 SYDVKM. With 6 bases removed from V and 2 bases from J, the gap between germline ends came to 13 bases. The CDR3 is 14 residues long. The full variable domain, with the rest looked up from reference TRBV28 and TRBJ2-5, is DVKVTQSSRYLVKRTGEKVFLECVQDMDHENMFWYRQDPGLGLRLIYFSYDVKMKEKGDIPEGYSVSREKKERFSLILESASTNQTSMYLCASSPSAKQETQYFGPGTRLLVL.